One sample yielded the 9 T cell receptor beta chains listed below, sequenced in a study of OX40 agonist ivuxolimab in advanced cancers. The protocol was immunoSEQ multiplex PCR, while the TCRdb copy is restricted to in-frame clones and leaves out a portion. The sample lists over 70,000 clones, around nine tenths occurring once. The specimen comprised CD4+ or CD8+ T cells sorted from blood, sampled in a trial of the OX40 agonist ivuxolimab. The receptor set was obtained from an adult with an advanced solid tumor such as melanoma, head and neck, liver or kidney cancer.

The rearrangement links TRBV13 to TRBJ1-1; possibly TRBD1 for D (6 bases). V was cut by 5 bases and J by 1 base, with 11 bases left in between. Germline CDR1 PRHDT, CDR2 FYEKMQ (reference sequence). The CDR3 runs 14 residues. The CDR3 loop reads CASSPGQRNTEAFF. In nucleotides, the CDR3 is TGTGCCAGCAGCCCGGGACAAAGGAACACTGAAGCTTTCTTT.

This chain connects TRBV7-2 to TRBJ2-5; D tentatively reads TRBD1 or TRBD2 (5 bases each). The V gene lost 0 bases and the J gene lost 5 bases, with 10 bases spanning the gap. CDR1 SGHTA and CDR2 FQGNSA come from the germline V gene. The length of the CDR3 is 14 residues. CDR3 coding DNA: TGTGCCAGCAGCTTAGCCGGGGCCCGGGAGACCCAGTACTTC. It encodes CASSLAGARETQYF.

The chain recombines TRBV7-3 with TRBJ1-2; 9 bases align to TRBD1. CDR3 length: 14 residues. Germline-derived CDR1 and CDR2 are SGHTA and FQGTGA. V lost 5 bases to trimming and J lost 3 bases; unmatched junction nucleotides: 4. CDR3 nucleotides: TGTGCCAGCAGCGGGGGACAGGGAGACTATGGCTACACCTTC. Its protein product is CASSGGQGDYGYTF.

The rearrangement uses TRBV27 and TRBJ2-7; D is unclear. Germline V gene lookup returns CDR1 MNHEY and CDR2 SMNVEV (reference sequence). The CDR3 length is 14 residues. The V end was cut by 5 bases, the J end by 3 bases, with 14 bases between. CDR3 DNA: TGTGCCAGCAGTCCAAGAGGTAGGAACTACGAGCAGTACTTC. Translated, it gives CASSPRGRNYEQYF.

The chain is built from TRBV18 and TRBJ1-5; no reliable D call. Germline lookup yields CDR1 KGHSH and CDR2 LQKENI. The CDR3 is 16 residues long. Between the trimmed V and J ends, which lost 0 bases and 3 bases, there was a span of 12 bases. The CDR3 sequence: CASSPPSARNNQPQHF. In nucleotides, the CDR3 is TGTGCCAGCTCACCACCGTCAGCTAGGAACAATCAGCCCCAGCATTTT. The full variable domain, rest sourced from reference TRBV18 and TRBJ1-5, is NAGVMQNPRHLVRRRGQEARLRCSPMKGHSHVYWYRQLPEEGLKFMVYLQKENIIDESGMPKERFSAEFPKEGPSILRIQQVVRGDSAAYFCASSPPSARNNQPQHFGDGTRLSIL.

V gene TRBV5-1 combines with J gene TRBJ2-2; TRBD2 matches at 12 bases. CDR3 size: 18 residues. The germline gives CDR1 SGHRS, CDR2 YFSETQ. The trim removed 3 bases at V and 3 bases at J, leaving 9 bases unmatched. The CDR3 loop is CASSYKLAGGRDTGELFF. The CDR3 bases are TGCGCCAGCAGCTATAAGCTAGCGGGGGGGCGCGACACCGGGGAGCTGTTTTTT.

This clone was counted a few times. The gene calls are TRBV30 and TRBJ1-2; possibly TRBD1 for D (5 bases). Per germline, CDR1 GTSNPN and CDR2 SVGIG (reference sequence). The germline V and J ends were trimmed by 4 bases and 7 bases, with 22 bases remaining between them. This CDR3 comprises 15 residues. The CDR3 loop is CAWIAGTDTPAGYTF. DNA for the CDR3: TGTGCCTGGATCGCCGGGACTGACACTCCGGCTGGCTACACCTTC. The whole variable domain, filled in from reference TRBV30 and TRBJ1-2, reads SQTIHQWPATLVQPVGSPLSLECTVEGTSNPNLYWYRQAAGRGLQLLFYSVGIGQISSEVPQNLSASRPQDRQFILSSKKLLLSDSGFYLCAWIAGTDTPAGYTFGSGTRLTVV.

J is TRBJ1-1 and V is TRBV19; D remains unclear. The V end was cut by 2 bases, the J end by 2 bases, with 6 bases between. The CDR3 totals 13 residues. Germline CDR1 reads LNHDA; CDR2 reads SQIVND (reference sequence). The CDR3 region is CASSISINTEAFF. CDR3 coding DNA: TGTGCCAGTAGTATATCAATTAACACTGAAGCTTTCTTT. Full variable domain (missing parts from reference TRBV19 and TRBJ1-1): DGGITQSPKYLFRKEGQNVTLSCEQNLNHDAMYWYRQDPGQGLRLIYYSQIVNDFQKGDIAEGYSVSREKKESFPLTVTSAQKNPTAFYLCASSISINTEAFFGQGTRLTVV.

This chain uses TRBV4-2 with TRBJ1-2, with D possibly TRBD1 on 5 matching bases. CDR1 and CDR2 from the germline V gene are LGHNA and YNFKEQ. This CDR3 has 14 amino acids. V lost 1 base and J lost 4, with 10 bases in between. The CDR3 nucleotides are TGTGCCAGCAGCCAAGTCGGGGACGCCTATGGCTACACCTTC. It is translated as CASSQVGDAYGYTF.